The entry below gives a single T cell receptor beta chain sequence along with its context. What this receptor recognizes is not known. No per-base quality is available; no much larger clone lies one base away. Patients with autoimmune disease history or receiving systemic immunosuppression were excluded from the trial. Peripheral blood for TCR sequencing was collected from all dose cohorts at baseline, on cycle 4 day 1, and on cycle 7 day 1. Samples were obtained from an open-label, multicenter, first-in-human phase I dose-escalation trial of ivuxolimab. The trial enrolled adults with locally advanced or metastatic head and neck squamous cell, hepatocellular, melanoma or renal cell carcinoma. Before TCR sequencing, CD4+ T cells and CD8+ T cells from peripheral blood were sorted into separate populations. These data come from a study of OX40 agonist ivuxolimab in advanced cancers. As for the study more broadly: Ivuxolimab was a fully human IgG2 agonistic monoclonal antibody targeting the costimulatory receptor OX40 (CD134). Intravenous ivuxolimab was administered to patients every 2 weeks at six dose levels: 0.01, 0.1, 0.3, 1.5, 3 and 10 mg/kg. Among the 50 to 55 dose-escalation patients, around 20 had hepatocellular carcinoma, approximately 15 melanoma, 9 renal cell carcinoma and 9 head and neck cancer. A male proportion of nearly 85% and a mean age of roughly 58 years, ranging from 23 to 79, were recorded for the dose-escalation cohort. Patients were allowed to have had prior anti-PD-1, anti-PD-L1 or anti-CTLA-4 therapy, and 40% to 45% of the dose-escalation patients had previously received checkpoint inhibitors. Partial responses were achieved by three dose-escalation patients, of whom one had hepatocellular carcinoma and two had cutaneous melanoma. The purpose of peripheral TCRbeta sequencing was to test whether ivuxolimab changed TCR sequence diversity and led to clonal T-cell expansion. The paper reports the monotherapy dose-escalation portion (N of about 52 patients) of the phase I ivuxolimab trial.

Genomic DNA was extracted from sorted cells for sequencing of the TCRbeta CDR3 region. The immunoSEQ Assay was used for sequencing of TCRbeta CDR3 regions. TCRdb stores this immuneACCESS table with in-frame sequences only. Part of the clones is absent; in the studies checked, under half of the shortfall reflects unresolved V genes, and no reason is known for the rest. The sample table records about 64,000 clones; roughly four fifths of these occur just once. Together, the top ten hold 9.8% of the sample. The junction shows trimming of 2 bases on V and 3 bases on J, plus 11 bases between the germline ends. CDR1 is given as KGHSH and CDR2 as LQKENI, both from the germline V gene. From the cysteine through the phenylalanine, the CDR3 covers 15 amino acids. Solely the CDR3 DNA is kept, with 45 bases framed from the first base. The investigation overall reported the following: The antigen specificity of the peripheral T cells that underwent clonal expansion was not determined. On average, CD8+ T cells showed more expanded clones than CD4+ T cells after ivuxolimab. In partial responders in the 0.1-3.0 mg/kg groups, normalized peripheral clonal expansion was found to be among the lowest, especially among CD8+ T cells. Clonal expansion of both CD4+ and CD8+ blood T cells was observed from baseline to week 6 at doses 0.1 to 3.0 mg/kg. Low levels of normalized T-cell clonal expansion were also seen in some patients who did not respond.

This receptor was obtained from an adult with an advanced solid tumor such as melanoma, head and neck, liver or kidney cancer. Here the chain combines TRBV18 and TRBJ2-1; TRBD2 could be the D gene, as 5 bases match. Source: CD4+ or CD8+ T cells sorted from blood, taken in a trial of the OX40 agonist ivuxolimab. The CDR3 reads CASSPGYRDYNEQFF. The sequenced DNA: TGTGCCAGCTCACCAGGTTACCGGGACTACAATGAGCAGTTCTTC.